A selection of T cell receptor beta chains follows, all from one sample in a study of blood T cell repertoires in COVID-19. The method was immunoSEQ multiplex PCR; TCRdb's version includes in-frame clones alone and lacks a portion of them. The table includes approximately 500,000 clones, about 88% detected once. The specimen sequenced was peripheral blood. The receptors originated from a woman aged 50 to 60 with COVID-19, enrolled during active disease. The CDR3 runs from the conserved cysteine through the conserved F or W. A D gene is named only where the DNA matches it firmly. Expanded clones are given a class, and other clones once, few, many or no size at all.

clone_size	d_call	v_call	j_call	cdr3_aa	cdr3_nt
.	.	TRBV2	TRBJ1-4	CASSVGGEKLFF	TGTGCCAGCAGTGTGGGGGGAGAAAAACTGTTTTTT
.	.	TRBV3-1/TRBV3-2	TRBJ1-1	CASSQAGRPNTEAFF	TGTGCCAGCAGCCAGGCGGGCAGGCCGAACACTGAAGCTTTCTTT
.	TRBD2	TRBV7-3	TRBJ2-3	CASSLSSGGTDTQYF	TGTGCCAGCAGCTTAAGTAGCGGGGGCACAGATACGCAGTATTTT
.	TRBD1	TRBV6-6	TRBJ1-2	CASSYRDRGDGYTF	TGTGCCAGCAGTTACCGGGACAGAGGGGATGGCTACACCTTC
.	TRBD1	TRBV19	TRBJ1-1	CASTYDRGWKTEAFF	TGTGCCAGTACCTACGACAGGGGTTGGAAAACTGAAGCTTTCTTT
.	.	TRBV6-1	TRBJ2-1	CASSEENKAPYNEQFF	TGTGCCAGCAGTGAGGAGAATAAGGCCCCCTACAATGAGCAGTTCTTC
.	TRBD1	TRBV7-3	TRBJ2-1	CASSPSGQGSSYNEQFF	TGTGCCAGCAGCCCGTCGGGACAGGGGAGCTCCTACAATGAGCAGTTCTTC
once	.	TRBV2	TRBJ1-4	CASTGDIDEKLFF	TGTGCCAGCACAGGGGACATTGATGAAAAACTGTTTTTT
.	.	TRBV5-6	TRBJ2-5	CASTLLPGEQETQYF	TGTGCCAGCACCCTCTTGCCAGGGGAACAAGAGACCCAGTACTTC
.	.	TRBV5-1	TRBJ1-3	CASSLEGVNTIYF	TGCGCCAGCAGCTTAGAGGGGGTGAACACCATATATTTT
.	TRBD1	TRBV11-2	TRBJ1-1	CASSGSTGKNTEAFF	TGTGCCAGCAGCGGATCGACAGGGAAGAACACTGAAGCTTTCTTT
few	.	TRBV9	TRBJ1-2	CASSVDGGRDGYTF	TGTGCCAGCAGCGTAGATGGAGGGAGGGATGGCTACACCTTC
.	.	TRBV10-3	TRBJ2-2	CATSGSGAGELFF	TGTGCCACCTCCGGGAGCGGAGCCGGGGAGCTGTTTTTT
.	.	TRBV15	TRBJ1-1	CATSSSRAEAFF	TGTGCCACCAGCAGTAGCAGGGCTGAAGCTTTCTTT
.	.	TRBV16	TRBJ1-1	CASSPPTRATEAFF	TGTGCCAGCAGTCCCCCCACCAGGGCCACTGAAGCTTTCTTT
few	.	TRBV27	TRBJ2-3	CASSVGARDTQYF	TGTGCCAGCTCGGTAGGGGCTCGGGATACGCAGTATTTT
.	TRBD1	TRBV18	TRBJ1-5	CASSPNRGSNQPQHF	TGTGCCAGCTCGCCAAACAGGGGAAGCAATCAGCCCCAGCATTTT
.	.	TRBV2	TRBJ2-5	CASKGRGGTQYF	TGTGCCAGCAAGGGCAGGGGTGGGACCCAGTACTTC
.	.	TRBV6-5	TRBJ1-2	CASRRIGEANYGYTF	TGTGCCAGCAGGAGGATAGGGGAAGCTAACTATGGCTACACCTTC
.	.	TRBV11-2	TRBJ2-1	CASSIDGTGWGEQFF	TGTGCCAGCAGCATAGACGGGACTGGCTGGGGTGAGCAGTTCTTC
.	.	TRBV20-1	TRBJ1-2	CSAGQVYGYTF	TGCAGTGCGGGCCAGGTTTATGGCTACACCTTC
.	.	TRBV11-2	TRBJ2-3	CASSPRFDWISSTDTQYF	TGTGCCAGCAGCCCACGTTTCGACTGGATATCTAGCACAGATACGCAGTATTTT